These T cell receptor beta chains were read from a single sample in a study of T cell responses to AZD1222 COVID-19 vaccine. Assay used: immunoSEQ multiplex PCR; TCRdb lists only in-frame clones, some missing. The table has about 260,000 clones, approximately 95% seen once; the top ten hold 0.55%. Source: peripheral blood, taken on day 0 of AZD1222 vaccination. These receptors came from an adult in good health. Each CDR3 is given with its conserved first and last residue. D genes are given only for firm matches. Where a row states a size, it is once, few, many or the class of an expanded clone; other rows omit it.

j_call clone_size d_call v_call cdr3_aa cdr3_nt
TRBJ2-1 - - TRBV2 CAREGSSPLSYNEQFF TGTGCCAGGGAGGGTAGCTCCCCCCTCTCCTACAATGAGCAGTTCTTC
TRBJ2-3 once - TRBV11-2 CASSLMGGSSTDTQYF TGTGCCAGCAGCTTAATGGGGGGATCTAGCACAGATACGCAGTATTTT
TRBJ2-1 - TRBD2 TRBV5-1 CACSGGSYNEQFF TGCGCCTGTAGCGGGGGTTCCTACAATGAGCAGTTCTTC
TRBJ2-4 once - TRBV28 CASSLPPQGVVKNIQYF TGTGCCAGCAGTTTACCCCCCCAGGGAGTCGTCAAAAACATTCAGTACTTC
TRBJ2-7 - TRBD1 TRBV5-1 CASSPLPGQGTSYEQYF TGCGCCAGCAGCCCGCTCCCGGGACAGGGGACCTCCTACGAGCAGTACTTC
TRBJ1-3 few TRBD1 TRBV6-5 CATRTGTGNTIYF TGTGCCACCCGGACAGGGACTGGAAACACCATATATTTT
TRBJ2-7 - - TRBV19 CASSGYYEQYF TGTGCCAGTAGTGGCTACTACGAGCAGTACTTC
TRBJ2-7 - TRBD2 TRBV5-4 CASSFEGLAIHEQYF TGTGCCAGCAGTTTTGAGGGACTAGCTATCCACGAGCAGTACTTC
TRBJ1-5 - - TRBV3-1/TRBV3-2 CASSNRGGSNQPQHF TGTGCCAGCAGCAATCGGGGGGGGAGCAATCAGCCCCAGCATTTT
TRBJ2-7 - TRBD2 TRBV9 CASSVGGIGNEQYF TGTGCCAGCAGCGTCGGGGGGATCGGCAACGAGCAGTACTTC
TRBJ2-1 - TRBD2 TRBV9 CASSVGGLAGYNEQFF TGTGCCAGCAGCGTAGGCGGGCTAGCGGGGTACAATGAGCAGTTCTTC
TRBJ1-1 - - TRBV5-1 CASSPLGGGGTEAFF TGCGCCAGCAGCCCACTGGGGGGCGGTGGCACTGAAGCTTTCTTT
TRBJ1-1 once TRBD1 TRBV29-1 CSVVAGDRSTEAFF TGCAGCGTTGTAGCGGGGGACAGAAGCACTGAAGCTTTCTTT
TRBJ2-7 - - TRBV11-2 CASSLDPLKGGEQYF TGTGCCAGCAGCTTAGATCCCCTCAAAGGTGGCGAGCAGTACTTC
TRBJ2-7 - TRBD2 TRBV4-3 CASSETSGVTYEQYF TGCGCCAGCAGCGAGACTAGCGGGGTGACCTACGAGCAGTACTTC
TRBJ1-1 - - TRBV7-3 CASSLSRNTEAFF TGTGCCAGCAGCTTATCGCGGAACACTGAAGCTTTCTTT
TRBJ2-1 - TRBD2 TRBV7-9 CASSISGGGQFF TGTGCCAGCAGCATTAGCGGGGGGGGACAGTTCTTC
TRBJ1-5 - TRBD1 TRBV18 CASSPNRGDQPQHF TGTGCCAGCTCACCAAACAGGGGCGATCAGCCCCAGCATTTT
TRBJ2-3 - TRBD2 TRBV2 CASSDPLTSGAQYF TGTGCCAGCAGTGATCCCCTTACTAGCGGGGCGCAGTATTTT
TRBJ2-3 - - TRBV7-9 CASSFGSTDTQYF TGTGCCAGCAGCTTTGGGAGCACAGATACGCAGTATTTT
TRBJ1-2 - - TRBV6-2/TRBV6-3 CASSYPGGNYGYTF TGTGCCAGCAGTTACCCGGGCGGAAACTATGGCTACACCTTC
TRBJ2-5 - - TRBV7-9 CASSVQETQYF TGTGCCAGCAGCGTACAAGAGACCCAGTACTTC
TRBJ2-1 - - TRBV3-1/TRBV3-2 CASSPTYNEQFF TGTGCCAGCAGCCCGACCTACAATGAGCAGTTCTTC
TRBJ1-5 - - TRBV19 CASSISPYSNQPQHF TGTGCCAGTAGTATATCACCCTATAGCAATCAGCCCCAGCATTTT
TRBJ1-5 once TRBD1 TRBV7-9 CASSPGQGRGNQPQHF TGTGCCAGCAGCCCCGGACAGGGGAGGGGCAATCAGCCCCAGCATTTT
TRBJ2-1 - TRBD1 TRBV6-5 CASSNTGTGGNEQFF TGTGCCAGCAGTAATACCGGGACAGGGGGGAATGAGCAGTTCTTC
TRBJ1-1 - TRBD1 TRBV18 CASSPQEGANTEAFF TGTGCCAGCTCACCACAAGAGGGGGCGAACACTGAAGCTTTCTTT
TRBJ2-1 once TRBD1 TRBV27 CASSLFPTGGYEQFF TGTGCCAGCAGTTTATTCCCGACAGGGGGGTATGAGCAGTTCTTC
TRBJ1-1 - - TRBV5-1 CASSFTVEAAEAFF TGCGCCAGCAGCTTCACCGTTGAGGCGGCTGAAGCTTTCTTT
TRBJ1-4 - - TRBV28 CASRAGLLGTNEKLFF TGTGCCAGCAGGGCAGGTTTACTGGGGACTAATGAAAAACTGTTTTTT
TRBJ2-1 - TRBD2 TRBV5-1 CASSAGTSGRYEQFF TGCGCCAGCAGCGCCGGGACTAGCGGGAGGTATGAGCAGTTCTTC
TRBJ2-3 - - TRBV28 CASSLWQGGGADTQYF TGTGCCAGCAGTTTATGGCAGGGTGGGGGAGCAGATACGCAGTATTTT
TRBJ2-5 - - TRBV11-2 CASSLGVGVGTQYF TGTGCCAGCAGCTTAGGAGTTGGGGTGGGGACCCAGTACTTC
TRBJ2-1 - TRBD2 TRBV6-5 CARRGGDEQFF TGTGCCCGTCGCGGGGGTGATGAGCAGTTCTTC
TRBJ1-6 - TRBD1 TRBV18 CASSPKTGGFDSPLHF TGTGCCAGCTCACCGAAGACAGGGGGCTTTGATTCACCCCTCCACTTT
TRBJ1-5 - - TRBV4-1 CASSQAPGGISNQPQHF TGCGCCAGCAGCCAAGCCCCGGGGGGGATTAGCAATCAGCCCCAGCATTTT
TRBJ2-7 - TRBD2 TRBV7-2 CASSLGSGGYEQYF TGTGCCAGCAGCTTAGGTAGCGGGGGCTACGAGCAGTACTTC
TRBJ2-2 - - TRBV7-8 CASSLGLASTGELFF TGTGCCAGCAGCTTAGGGCTAGCGTCCACCGGGGAGCTGTTTTTT
TRBJ2-3 - TRBD2 TRBV7-9 CASSPSGSTQYF TGTGCCAGCAGCCCTAGCGGGAGTACGCAGTATTTT
TRBJ1-2 - TRBD1 TRBV10-3 CAIRGQGGYTF TGTGCCATCAGGGGACAGGGAGGTTACACCTTC
TRBJ2-5 - - TRBV10-3 CAISRELGTTETQYF TGTGCCATCTCCCGAGAGCTCGGGACAACGGAGACCCAGTACTTC
TRBJ2-7 - - TRBV7-3 CASSRVGGDEQYF TGTGCCAGCAGCCGTGTGGGGGGCGACGAGCAGTACTTC
TRBJ2-1 - - TRBV6-1 CATRRVIYNEQFF TGTGCCACCAGGAGGGTCATCTACAATGAGCAGTTCTTC
TRBJ1-2 - TRBD1 TRBV28 CASSSWTGQGNYGYTF TGTGCCAGCAGTTCCTGGACAGGGCAGGGTAACTATGGCTACACCTTC
TRBJ1-6 - - TRBV4-2 CASSQGPSPLHF TGTGCCAGCAGCCAAGGTCCATCACCCCTCCACTTT
TRBJ1-5 once - TRBV28 CASTPGDTNNQPQHF TGTGCCAGCACCCCTGGGGACACTAACAATCAGCCCCAGCATTTT
TRBJ2-3 - - TRBV6-2/TRBV6-3 CASSYSTRPDTQYF TGTGCCAGCAGTTACTCGACTAGACCAGATACGCAGTATTTT
TRBJ2-7 - TRBD1 TRBV3-1/TRBV3-2 CASSQLGGTGGYEQYF TGTGCCAGCAGCCAACTCGGAGGGACAGGGGGCTACGAGCAGTACTTC
TRBJ2-1 once TRBD2 TRBV27 CASGAVRLAGADNEQFF TGTGCCAGCGGAGCGGTTCGACTAGCGGGAGCGGACAATGAGCAGTTCTTC
TRBJ1-2 - - TRBV9 CASSTQGGRGYTF TGTGCCAGCAGCACACAGGGAGGACGGGGCTACACCTTC